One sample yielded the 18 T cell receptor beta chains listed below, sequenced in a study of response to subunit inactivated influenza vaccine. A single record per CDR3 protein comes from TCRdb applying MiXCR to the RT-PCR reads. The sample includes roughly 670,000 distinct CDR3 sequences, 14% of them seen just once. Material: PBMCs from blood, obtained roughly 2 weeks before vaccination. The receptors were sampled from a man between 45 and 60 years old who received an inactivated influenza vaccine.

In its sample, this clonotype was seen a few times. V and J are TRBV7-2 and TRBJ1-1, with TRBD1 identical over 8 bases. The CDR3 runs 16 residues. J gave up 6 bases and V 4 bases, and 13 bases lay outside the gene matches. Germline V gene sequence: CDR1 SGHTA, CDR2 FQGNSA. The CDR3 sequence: CASSSSRDRYGAEAFF. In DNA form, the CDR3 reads TGTGCCAGCAGCTCGTCCCGGGACAGGTATGGGGCTGAAGCTTTCTTT.

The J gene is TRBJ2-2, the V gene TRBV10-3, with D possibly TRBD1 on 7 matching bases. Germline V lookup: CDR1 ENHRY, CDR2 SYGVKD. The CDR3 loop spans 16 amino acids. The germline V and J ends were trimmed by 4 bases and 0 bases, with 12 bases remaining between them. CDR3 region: CAISGTRGANTGELFF. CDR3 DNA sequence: TGTGCCATCAGTGGGACCAGGGGGGCGAACACCGGGGAGCTGTTTTTT.

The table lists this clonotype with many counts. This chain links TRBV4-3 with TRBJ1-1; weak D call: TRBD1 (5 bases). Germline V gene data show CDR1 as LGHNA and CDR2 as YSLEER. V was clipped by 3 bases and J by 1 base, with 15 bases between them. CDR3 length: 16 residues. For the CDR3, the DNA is TGCGCCAGCAGCCAGACTTTTCAGGGAGGGAACACTGAAGCTTTCTTT. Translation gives CASSQTFQGGNTEAFF.

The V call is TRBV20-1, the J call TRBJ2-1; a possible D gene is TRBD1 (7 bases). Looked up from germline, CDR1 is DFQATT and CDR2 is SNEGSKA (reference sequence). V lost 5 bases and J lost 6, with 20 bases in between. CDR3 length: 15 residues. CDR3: CSALTGAGSFNEQFF. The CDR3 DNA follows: TGCAGTGCTCTTACAGGGGCGGGGAGTTTCAATGAGCAGTTCTTC.

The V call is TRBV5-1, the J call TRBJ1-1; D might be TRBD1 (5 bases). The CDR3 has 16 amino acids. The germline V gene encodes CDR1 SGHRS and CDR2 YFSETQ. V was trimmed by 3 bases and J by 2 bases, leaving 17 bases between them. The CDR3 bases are TGCGCCAGCAGCTCGGGAGGGACGCCGGTTAACACTGAAGCTTTCTTT. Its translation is CASSSGGTPVNTEAFF.

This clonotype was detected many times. The CDR3 sequence: CASSQGLADYNEQFF. In nucleotides, the CDR3 is TGCGCCAGCAGCCAAGGCCTAGCGGATTACAATGAGCAGTTCTTC. The J gene is TRBJ2-1, the V gene TRBV4-3, with 7 nucleotides matching TRBD2. Germline V CDR1 and CDR2: LGHNA, YSLEER. V shed 1 base, J shed 4 bases, and the junction held 4 bases outside the gene matches. This CDR3 spans 15 amino acids.

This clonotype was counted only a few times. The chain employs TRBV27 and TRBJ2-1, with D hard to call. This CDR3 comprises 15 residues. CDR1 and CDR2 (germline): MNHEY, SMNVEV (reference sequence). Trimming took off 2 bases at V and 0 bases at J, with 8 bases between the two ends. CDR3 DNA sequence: TGTGCCAGCAGTTTAAGTTACCACTCCTACAATGAGCAGTTCTTC. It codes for CASSLSYHSYNEQFF.

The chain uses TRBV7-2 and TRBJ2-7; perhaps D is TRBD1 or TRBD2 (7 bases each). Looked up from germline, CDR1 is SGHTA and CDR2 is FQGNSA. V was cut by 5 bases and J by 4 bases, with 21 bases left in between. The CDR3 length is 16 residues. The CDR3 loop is CASSLQGGGGRYEQYF. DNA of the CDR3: TGTGCCAGCAGCCTACAGGGAGGGGGCGGGCGGTACGAGCAGTACTTC.

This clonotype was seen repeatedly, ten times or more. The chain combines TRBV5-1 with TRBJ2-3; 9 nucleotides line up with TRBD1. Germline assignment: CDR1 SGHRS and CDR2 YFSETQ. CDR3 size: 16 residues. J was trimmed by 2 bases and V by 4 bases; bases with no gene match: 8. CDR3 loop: CASSPRQGDYTDTQYF. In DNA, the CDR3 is TGCGCCAGCAGCCCAAGACAGGGGGACTACACAGATACGCAGTATTTT.

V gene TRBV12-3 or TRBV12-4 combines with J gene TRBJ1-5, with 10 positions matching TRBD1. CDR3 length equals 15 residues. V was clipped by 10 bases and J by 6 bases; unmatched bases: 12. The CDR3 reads CAITPGQGLFQPQHF. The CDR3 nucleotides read TGTGCCATCACTCCGGGACAGGGGTTATTTCAGCCCCAGCATTTT.

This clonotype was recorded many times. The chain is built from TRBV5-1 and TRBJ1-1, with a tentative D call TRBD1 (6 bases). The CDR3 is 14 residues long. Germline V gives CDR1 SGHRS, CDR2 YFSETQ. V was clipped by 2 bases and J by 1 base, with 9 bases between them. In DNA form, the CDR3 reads TGCGCCAGCAGCTTACAGGGCACGAACACTGAAGCTTTCTTT. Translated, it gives CASSLQGTNTEAFF.

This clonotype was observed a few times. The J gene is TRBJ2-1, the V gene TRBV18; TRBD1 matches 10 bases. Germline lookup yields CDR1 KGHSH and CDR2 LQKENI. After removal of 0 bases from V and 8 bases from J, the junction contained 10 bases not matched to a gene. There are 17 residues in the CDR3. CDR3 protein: CASSPPIGTGAFDEQFF. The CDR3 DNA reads TGTGCCAGCTCACCACCAATCGGGACAGGGGCGTTCGATGAGCAGTTCTTC. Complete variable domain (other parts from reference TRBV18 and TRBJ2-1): NAGVMQNPRHLVRRRGQEARLRCSPMKGHSHVYWYRQLPEEGLKFMVYLQKENIIDESGMPKERFSAEFPKEGPSILRIQQVVRGDSAAYFCASSPPIGTGAFDEQFFGPGTRLTVL.

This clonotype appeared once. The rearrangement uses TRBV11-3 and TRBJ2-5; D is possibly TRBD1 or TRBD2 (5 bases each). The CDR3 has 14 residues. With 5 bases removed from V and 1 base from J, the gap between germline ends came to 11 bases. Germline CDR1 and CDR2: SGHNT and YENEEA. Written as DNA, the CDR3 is TGTGCCAGCAGCGAACGGGACGCCCAAGAGACCCAGTACTTC. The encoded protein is CASSERDAQETQYF.

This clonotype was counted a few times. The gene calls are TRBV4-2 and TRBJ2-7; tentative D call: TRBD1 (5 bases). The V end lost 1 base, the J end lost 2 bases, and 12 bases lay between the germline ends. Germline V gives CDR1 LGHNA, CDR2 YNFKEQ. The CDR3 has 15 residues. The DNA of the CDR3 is TGTGCCAGCAGCCAAGCGGACACCCGAGCCTACGAGCAGTACTTC. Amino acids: CASSQADTRAYEQYF.

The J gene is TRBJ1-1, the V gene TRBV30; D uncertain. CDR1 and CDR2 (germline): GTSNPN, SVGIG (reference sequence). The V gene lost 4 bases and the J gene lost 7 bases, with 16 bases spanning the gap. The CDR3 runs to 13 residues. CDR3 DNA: TGTGCCTGGAACAAACAGATAAGCAATGAAGCTTTCTTT. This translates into CAWNKQISNEAFF.

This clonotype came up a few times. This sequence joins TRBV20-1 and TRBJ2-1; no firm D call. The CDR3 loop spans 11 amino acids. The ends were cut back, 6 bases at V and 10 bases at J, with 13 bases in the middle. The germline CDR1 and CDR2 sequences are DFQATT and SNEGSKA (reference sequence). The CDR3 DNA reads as TGCAGTGCACTAAGCCCTCTAGAGCAGTTCTTC. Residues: CSALSPLEQFF.

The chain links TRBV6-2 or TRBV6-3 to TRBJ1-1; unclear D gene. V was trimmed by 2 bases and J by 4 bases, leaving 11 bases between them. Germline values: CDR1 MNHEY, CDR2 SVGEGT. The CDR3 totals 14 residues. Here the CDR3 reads CASSYEPSSTEAFF. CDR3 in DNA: TGTGCCAGCAGTTACGAACCTAGTAGCACTGAAGCTTTCTTT.

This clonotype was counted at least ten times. The CDR3: CASSPLREGEQFF. CDR3 DNA sequence: TGTGCCAGCAGTCCCCTCCGGGAGGGAGAGCAGTTCTTC. V usage is TRBV12-3 or TRBV12-4 and J usage is TRBJ2-1; TRBD2 matches at 8 bases. The CDR3 has 13 residues. V trimming: 5 bases; J trimming: 10 bases; junction bases outside the gene matches: 7.